The 22 T cell receptor beta chains given below trace back to one sample, sequenced in a study of molecular identifiers for immune sequencing clone quantification (dated by TCRdb to the late 2010s). Libraries were constructed by PCR. Reads for this sample came from an Illumina HiSeq 4000. Starting from the raw public reads, TCRdb applied fastp trimming at Q25, assembled clones with MiXCR and retained in-frame beta chains. All rows with the same CDR3 protein become a single entry with the most common DNA and genes. Recorded for this sample are about 640,000 distinct CDR3 sequences; less than 20% of them occurred a single time. The top ten clonotypes cover around 0.9% of the sample. The specimen was naive CD8+ T cells from blood, with Jurkat cell RNA spiked in. The sample's cell subset or site label, in plain terms: FACS-sorted CD8+CD4-CCR7+CD45RA+ naive T cells. These receptors came from a human donor in good health. Some libraries in this study had Jurkat cell RNA spiked in.

This clonotype was counted many times. CDR3 coding DNA: TGTGCCAGCAGTCCTACAGGGGGGGAGAACACTGAAGCTTTCTTT. It yields the protein CASSPTGGENTEAFF. The chain couples TRBV7-9 to TRBJ1-1; 8 positions agree with TRBD1. CDR3 size: 15 residues. Germline CDR1 reads SEHNR; CDR2 reads FQNEAQ (reference sequence). V lost 6 bases, J lost 1 base, and 7 bases stayed unmatched. Full variable domain (missing parts from reference TRBV7-9 and TRBJ1-1): DTGVSQNPRHKITKRGQNVTFRCDPISEHNRLYWYRQTLGQGPEFLTYFQNEAQLEKSRLLSDRFSAERPKGSFSTLEIQRTEQGDSAMYLCASSPTGGENTEAFFGQGTRLTVV.

This clonotype was counted a few times. The chain combines TRBV12-3 or TRBV12-4 with TRBJ2-1; 9 nucleotides agree with TRBD1. Trimming cost V 6 bases and J 14 bases; bases outside gene matches: 5. The CDR3 spans 11 residues. The CDR3 sequence: CASRKGDREFF. The CDR3 bases are TGTGCCAGCAGGAAAGGGGACAGGGAGTTCTTC.

The table lists this clonotype with many counts. This rearrangement joins TRBV7-9 to TRBJ1-1; D is unresolved. Looked up from germline, CDR1 is SEHNR and CDR2 is FQNEAQ (reference sequence). V lost 5 bases to trimming and J lost 1 base, with 5 bases between them. CDR3 length: 12 residues. CDR3 in amino acids: CASSISNTEAFF. CDR3 coding DNA: TGTGCCAGCAGCATTTCGAACACTGAAGCTTTCTTT.

In this sample, this clonotype turned up once. This clone may be a read error of a much larger clone one base away. This chain connects TRBV2 to TRBJ1-3, with D possibly TRBD1 on 5 matching bases. Per germline, CDR1 SNHLY and CDR2 FYNNEI. This CDR3 is 13 amino acids long. V was trimmed by 4 bases and J by 11 bases, leaving 15 bases between them. Here the CDR3 reads CASSVNPGTAIYF. CDR3 sequence (DNA): TGTGCCAGCAGTGTTAACCCCGGGACCGCCATATATTTT.

This clonotype has ten or more counts. The rearrangement uses TRBV2 and TRBJ1-1; 7 bases map to TRBD1. The CDR3 has 15 amino acids. The junction had 11 bases not matched to a gene; V was cut back by 3 bases and J by 7 bases. Per the germline V gene, CDR1 is SNHLY and CDR2 is FYNNEI. The CDR3 region is CASSDLGTDKNEAFF. The CDR3 DNA is TGTGCCAGCAGTGACTTGGGGACAGACAAGAATGAAGCTTTCTTT.

This clonotype was counted ten times or more. The chain couples TRBV7-2 to TRBJ1-1, with D possibly TRBD1 on 6 matching bases. Germline loops: CDR1 SGHTA, CDR2 FQGNSA. Trimming removed 5 bases at V and 2 bases at J, with 9 bases between. The CDR3 consists of 13 residues. CDR3 nucleotide sequence: TGTGCCAGCAGCGAGGACAGAAACACTGAAGCTTTCTTT. This sequence encodes CASSEDRNTEAFF.

This clonotype was observed a few times. This chain joins TRBV7-9 and TRBJ2-1; D tentatively reads TRBD1 or TRBD2 (5 bases each). V shed 2 bases and J shed 3 bases, with 8 bases lying between them. Germline CDR1 and CDR2: SEHNR and FQNEAQ (reference sequence). There are 14 residues in the CDR3. The DNA of the CDR3 is TGTGCCAGCAGCTTAATGGGGGACTACAATGAGCAGTTCTTC. Protein: CASSLMGDYNEQFF.

This clonotype was observed many times. V is TRBV7-9 and J is TRBJ1-1; 9 bases line up with TRBD1. CDR1 and CDR2 (germline): SEHNR, FQNEAQ (reference sequence). The length of the CDR3 is 14 residues. V dropped 5 bases and J dropped 5; count of bases not matched to a gene: 6. The CDR3 loop is CASSLGTGWTEAFF. The CDR3 nucleotides read TGTGCCAGCAGCCTGGGGACAGGGTGGACTGAAGCTTTCTTT.

This clonotype was picked up many times. This chain joins TRBV7-6 and TRBJ1-1; TRBD1 might be the D (6 bases). The CDR3 has 13 residues. Looked up from germline, CDR1 is SGHVS and CDR2 is FNYEAQ. Trimming took 5 bases from V and 4 from J, leaving 11 bases between them. The CDR3 is CASSKGGPTEAFF. CDR3 nucleotide sequence: TGTGCCAGCAGCAAAGGGGGTCCCACTGAAGCTTTCTTT.

This clonotype was seen a few times. This sequence joins TRBV5-4 and TRBJ2-7; D perhaps matches TRBD2 (6 bases). Germline V gene data show CDR1 as SGHNT and CDR2 as YYREEE (reference sequence). The CDR3 has 14 amino acids. Trimming pared 0 bases from V and 5 bases from J, leaving 12 bases between. The chain's CDR3 is CASSLVGAGDEQYF. The CDR3 bases are TGTGCCAGCAGCTTGGTGGGAGCGGGCGACGAGCAGTACTTC.

This clonotype was recorded many times. The chain carries TRBV5-4 and TRBJ2-1; TRBD2 agrees at 7 bases. Germline-derived CDR1 and CDR2 are SGHNT and YYREEE (reference sequence). The CDR3 covers 15 residues. V lost 0 bases to trimming and J lost 7 bases; unmatched junction nucleotides: 7. The chain's CDR3 is CASSLGLSGGNEQFF. For the CDR3, the DNA is TGTGCCAGCAGCTTGGGCCTGTCGGGGGGTAATGAGCAGTTCTTC.

A few counts support this clonotype. The chain is built from TRBV5-6 and TRBJ1-1, with D maybe TRBD1 (5 bases). The CDR3 totals 14 residues. Germline CDR1 and CDR2: SGHDT and YYEEEE. V lost 4 bases, J lost 6 bases, and 16 bases lay in between. Written as DNA, the CDR3 is TGTGCCAGCAGCCCGGGAGTTAGGGGACCTGAAGCTTTCTTT. Protein sequence: CASSPGVRGPEAFF.

This clonotype was seen repeatedly, ten times or more. The rearrangement joins TRBV29-1 to TRBJ1-1; 9 nucleotides agree with TRBD1. Germline assignment: CDR1 SQVTM and CDR2 ANQGSEA. The CDR3 is 15 residues long. Unmatched junction bases numbered 9, after V lost 6 bases and J lost 1 base. The CDR3, as DNA: TGCAGCGTCCACCCGACAGGGGGTGAGAACACTGAAGCTTTCTTT. It specifies CSVHPTGGENTEAFF.

This clonotype came up many times. This rearrangement joins TRBV30 to TRBJ1-1; weak D call: TRBD1 (5 bases). Trimming removed 4 bases from V and 4 bases from J, with 13 bases in between. The length of the CDR3 is 13 residues. CDR1 is GTSNPN and CDR2 is SVGIG in the germline V gene (reference sequence). Here the CDR3 reads CAWTGAGITEAFF. The CDR3 bases are TGTGCCTGGACCGGGGCAGGGATCACTGAAGCTTTCTTT.

This clonotype was observed many times. The chain links TRBV7-2 to TRBJ2-3, with TRBD2 identical over 10 bases. Germline-derived CDR1 and CDR2 are SGHTA and FQGNSA. The CDR3 loop spans 16 amino acids. V lost 7 bases, J lost 2 bases, and 9 bases stayed unmatched. The CDR3 is CASNPLAGPLTDTQYF. The CDR3, as DNA: TGTGCCAGCAACCCACTAGCGGGACCCCTCACAGATACGCAGTATTTT. Drawing the rest from reference TRBV7-2 and TRBJ2-3, the complete variable domain is GAGVSQSPSNKVTEKGKDVELRCDPISGHTALYWYRQSLGQGLEFLIYFQGNSAPDKSGLPSDRFSAERTGGSVSTLTIQRTQQEDSAVYLCASNPLAGPLTDTQYFGPGTRLTVL.

Ten or more counts support this clonotype. This chain links TRBV2 with TRBJ2-3, with 8 bases identical to TRBD2. V shed 4 bases and J 0 bases; nucleotides not matched to a gene: 6. This CDR3 comprises 16 residues. The germline gives CDR1 SNHLY, CDR2 FYNNEI. CDR3 sequence (DNA): TGTGCCAGCAGTGGGTCACTAGCGGACAGCACAGATACGCAGTATTTT. Translating gives CASSGSLADSTDTQYF. The complete variable domain, with remaining parts taken from reference TRBV2 and TRBJ2-3, reads EPEVTQTPSHQVTQMGQEVILRCVPISNHLYFYWYRQILGQKVEFLVSFYNNEISEKSEIFDDQFSVERPDGSNFTLKIRSTKLEDSAMYFCASSGSLADSTDTQYFGPGTRLTVL.

This clonotype was seen many times. J is TRBJ1-1 and V is TRBV27; maybe TRBD1 (5 bases). V was trimmed by 1 base and J by 3 bases, leaving 6 bases between them. In germline, CDR1 is MNHEY, CDR2 SMNVEV (reference sequence). This CDR3 is 13 amino acids long. CDR3 protein: CASSLWGYTEAFF. The CDR3 bases are TGTGCCAGCAGTTTATGGGGCTACACTGAAGCTTTCTTT.

To note about this clonotype: A much larger clone lies a single base off, so this may be a read error. V and J are TRBV19 and TRBJ2-5; 7 bases are shared with TRBD1. The CDR3 is 14 amino acids. The V gene's germline CDR1 is LNHDA and CDR2 SQIVND (reference sequence). The CDR3 loop reads CARSIGTAQETQYF. CDR3 DNA: TGTGCCAGGAGTATCGGGACAGCCCAAGAGACCCAGTACTTC.

Many counts were recorded for this clonotype. V gene TRBV29-1 combines with J gene TRBJ2-7; D is unclear. Germline-derived CDR1 and CDR2 are SQVTM and ANQGSEA. V was pared by 2 bases and J by 6 bases, with 11 bases between. The CDR3 totals 12 residues. Here the CDR3 reads CSVESIAFEQYF. CDR3 sequence (DNA): TGCAGCGTTGAATCCATCGCCTTCGAGCAGTACTTC.

This clonotype was picked up many times. The chain is built from TRBV6-5 and TRBJ1-2; D gene uncertain. The CDR3 consists of 12 residues. V lost 4 bases, J lost 4 bases, and 7 bases lay in between. In germline, CDR1 is MNHEY, CDR2 SVGAGI. The CDR3 coding sequence is TGTGCCAGCAGTTCAGGTTTCTATGGCTACACCTTC. This gives the protein CASSSGFYGYTF.

This clonotype was seen at least ten times. This chain connects TRBV28 to TRBJ2-7, with 7 bases lining up with TRBD1. CDR1 MDHEN and CDR2 SYDVKM come from the germline V gene. The CDR3 is 14 residues long. After removal of 6 bases from V and 5 bases from J, the junction contained 10 bases not matched to a gene. CDR3: CASSSPGQKDEQYF. As DNA, the CDR3 is TGTGCCAGCAGCTCACCGGGACAGAAAGACGAGCAGTACTTC.

This clonotype showed up many times. The chain couples TRBV9 to TRBJ2-7; TRBD2 is a possible D gene (6 bases). The germline gives CDR1 SGDLS, CDR2 YYNGEE. V was trimmed by 1 base and J by 6 bases, leaving 17 bases between them. The CDR3 is 15 residues long. The CDR3 loop is CASSVTQGGGIEQYF. CDR3 DNA sequence: TGTGCCAGCAGCGTAACTCAGGGTGGAGGGATCGAGCAGTACTTC. Full variable domain (remainder filled in from reference TRBV9 and TRBJ2-7): DSGVTQTPKHLITATGQRVTLRCSPRSGDLSVYWYQQSLDQGLQFLIQYYNGEERAKGNILERFSAQQFPDLHSELNLSSLELGDSALYFCASSVTQGGGIEQYFGPGTRLTVT.